This is a list of T cell receptor beta chains from one sample in a study of blood T cell repertoires in COVID-19. The method was immunoSEQ multiplex PCR; TCRdb's version includes in-frame clones alone and lacks a portion of them. The sample has more than 250,000 clones, around 89% seen once. Sequenced sample: peripheral blood. These TCRs come from a woman in her twenties or thirties with COVID-19, enrolled during active disease. Both conserved end residues are part of each CDR3. A clone size is listed for some rows: how often the clone was seen (once, few, many), or a class if it is expanded.

TRBV7-2,.,CASSARNERGGEQFF
TRBV6-5,.,CASSQGRGTEAFF
TRBV7-2,.,CASSLARALTGELFF
TRBV19,.,CASSIGRVSNQPQHF
TRBV19,.,CASSRLQGVAEKLFF
TRBV5-5,once,CASSFRGPGETQYF
TRBV3-1/TRBV3-2,.,CASSRTGSGGYTF
TRBV4-1,.,CASSQEKVGTSQFF
TRBV5-5,.,CASSWGVDQPQHF
TRBV7-9,.,CASSPAGTGDHEQYF
TRBV2,.,CASSAQTGNTEAFF
TRBV19,.,CASQARTGAGNTIYF
TRBV7-9,.,CASSLGTVNEAFF
TRBV30,.,CAWSFPDRPNEKLFF
TRBV6-1,few,CASSEGVGQGIGQPQHF
TRBV9,.,CASSVGAGDTGELFF
TRBV21-1,.,CASSRARRSGGNTIYF
TRBV7-8,once,CASSPPDVRGAADTQYF
TRBV4-2,.,CASSQENRGNQPQHF
TRBV6-5,.,CASRRDYDLVGYTF
TRBV5-1,.,CASSQALAGGYITDTQYF
TRBV6-5,.,CASNGQAAGELFF
TRBV19,.,CASSMEHLHVGEKLFF
TRBV29-1,.,CSVWTGVAAGYTF
TRBV29-1,.,CSVYRGSEQYF
TRBV28,.,CASSLPTVLYGYTF
TRBV6-8,.,CASSYEVAGGNNEQFF
TRBV5-1,once,CASSQGTSYNSPLHF
TRBV18,.,CASSPPLPNQDTEAFF
TRBV30,.,CAWNVGGGTEAFF
TRBV7-3,.,CASSLFGGSTEAFF
TRBV2,few,CASSQRLAGDPGGRFF
TRBV5-4,.,CASSSRGSGDTQYF